This T cell receptor (beta chain) was obtained from a study of T cells after yellow fever vaccination. Study-wide findings and caveats: Overall, a small share of clonotypes was seen in both CD4 and CD8 compartments. Most primary-vaccination clones reappeared after the booster (approximately 95% CD4, approximately 88% CD8).

In its sample, this clonotype was seen many times. The antigen is not known. Generation of TCR cDNA used 5'RACE template switching (which added a universal primer site and UMIs). One entry per CDR3 protein, called by TCRdb with MiXCR from the 5' RACE reads. This sample has about 200,000 distinct CDR3 sequences, with about 3% found just once. CDR3 length: 11 amino acids. Germline CDR1 is MNHEY and CDR2 is SVGAGI. Trimming stripped 10 bases from V and 7 bases from J, with 11 bases between. Material: CD4+ T cells sorted from PBMCs, obtained 10 days after the yellow fever booster vaccination. The TCR sequence derives from a man aged 18-30 years who received the YFV17D yellow fever vaccine. V gene TRBV6-5 combines with J gene TRBJ1-5, with D possibly matching TRBD1 (6 bases). DNA of the CDR3: TGTGCCAACAGGGTTGGCCAGCCCCAGCATTTT. This gives the protein CANRVGQPQHF.